The following is a T cell receptor beta chain sequence with its context. The antigen is not known. A sample-barcoded 5' primer and a J-beta primer mix were used in a second PCR of about 7 to 12 cycles. Researchers report that a template-switch adaptor with 12 random nucleotides tagged each cDNA molecule. TCRdb ran MiXCR on the 5' RACE reads and lists one entry per CDR3 protein. Of fewer than 900,000 distinct CDR3 sequences in the sample, around 46% were seen once. The source of the sample is a study of blood T cells in healthy people across ages. Per germline, CDR1 SNHLY and CDR2 FYNNEI. There are 16 residues in the CDR3. Study observations and caveats: Higher diversity, along with more naive CD4+ cells, distinguished long-lived donors from aged donors. In these data, TCR beta diversity tracked strongly with naive T cell percentage.

The J gene is TRBJ2-1, the V gene TRBV2; 10 positions agree with TRBD1. Matching the DNA end better, TRBJ2-7 makes the J call doubtful. The TCR comes from a woman aged 55-69 years in good health. The specimen sequenced was blood. This chain's CDR3 is CASKFDGTGVSYEQYF. The CDR3 coding sequence is TGTGCCAGCAAATTCGACGGGACAGGGGTTTCGTACGAGCAGTACTTC.